This entry is about one T cell receptor beta chain. The entry originates in a study of blood T cell repertoires in COVID-19. The overall study: PBMCs, B-cell-depleted T cells, or T cells were the source of the cDNA or gDNA that made up the material.

CDR1 is MNHEY, CDR2 SVGAGI, per germline. This CDR3 is 16 amino acids long. V gave up 0 bases and J gave up 2 bases, with 11 bases separating them. Study processing details: For nucleated cells, counts were estimated from reference gene primer amplification. The repertoire was sequenced with immunoSEQ multiplex PCR; TCRdb's copy has only in-frame clones and lacks some. V and J calls and clone size are copied from that table; D and trimming were computed from the DNA. The data contain some 96,000 clones, just over 85% of them seen just once; the ten biggest clones take up roughly 4.6%. The sample comprised peripheral blood. The chain has TRBV6-5 and TRBJ2-1, with D possibly being TRBD2 (7 bases). This TCR derives from a human donor in a cohort sampled during active COVID-19. DNA for the CDR3: TGTGCCAGCAGTTACTCGAAAGGGGGGGCCTACAATGAGCAGTTCTTC. Protein sequence: CASSYSKGGAYNEQFF.